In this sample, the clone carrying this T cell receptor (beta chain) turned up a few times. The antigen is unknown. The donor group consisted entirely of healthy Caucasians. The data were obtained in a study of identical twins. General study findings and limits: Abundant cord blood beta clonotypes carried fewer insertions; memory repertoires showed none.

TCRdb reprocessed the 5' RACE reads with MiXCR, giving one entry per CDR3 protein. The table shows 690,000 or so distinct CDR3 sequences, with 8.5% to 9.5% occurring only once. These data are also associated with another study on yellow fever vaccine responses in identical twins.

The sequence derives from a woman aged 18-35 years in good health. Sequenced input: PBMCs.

The CDR3 loop is CASSPGVGANEQFF. In DNA, the CDR3 is TGTGCCAGCAGCCCAGGGGTGGGGGCTAATGAGCAGTTCTTC. The chain is built from TRBV7-2 and TRBJ2-1, with TRBD1 as a possible D gene (6 bases). The CDR3 is 14 residues long. V dropped 5 bases and J dropped 7 bases, with 15 bases sitting between them. Germline V CDR1 and CDR2: SGHTA, FQGNSA. The full variable domain, its missing parts supplied by reference TRBV7-2 and TRBJ2-1, is GAGVSQSPSNKVTEKGKDVELRCDPISGHTALYWYRQSLGQGLEFLIYFQGNSAPDKSGLPSDRFSAERTGGSVSTLTIQRTQQEDSAVYLCASSPGVGANEQFFGPGTRLTVL.